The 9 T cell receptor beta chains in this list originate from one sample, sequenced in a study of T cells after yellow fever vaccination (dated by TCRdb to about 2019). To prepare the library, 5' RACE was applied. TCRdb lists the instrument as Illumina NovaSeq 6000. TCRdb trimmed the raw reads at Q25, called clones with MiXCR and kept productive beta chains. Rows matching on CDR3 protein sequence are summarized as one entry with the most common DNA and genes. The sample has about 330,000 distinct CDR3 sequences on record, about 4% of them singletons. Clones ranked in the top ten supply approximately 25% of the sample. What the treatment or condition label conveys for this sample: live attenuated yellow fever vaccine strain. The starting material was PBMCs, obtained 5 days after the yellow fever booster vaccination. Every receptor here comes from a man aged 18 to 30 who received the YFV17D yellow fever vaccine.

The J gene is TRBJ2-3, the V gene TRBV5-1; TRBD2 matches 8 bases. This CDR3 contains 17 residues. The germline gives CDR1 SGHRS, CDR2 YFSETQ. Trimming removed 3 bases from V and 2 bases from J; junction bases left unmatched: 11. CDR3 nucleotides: TGCGCCAGCAGCTCCATCCTCGCGGGGGGCCCCACAGATACGCAGTATTTT. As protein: CASSSILAGGPTDTQYF.

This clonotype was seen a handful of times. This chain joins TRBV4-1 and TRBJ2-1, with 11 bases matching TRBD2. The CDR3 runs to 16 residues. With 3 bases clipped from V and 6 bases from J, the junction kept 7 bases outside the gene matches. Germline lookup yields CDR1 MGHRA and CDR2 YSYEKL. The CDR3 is CASSQVAGGLGNEQFF. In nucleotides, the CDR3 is TGCGCCAGCAGCCAGGTAGCGGGGGGGCTGGGCAATGAGCAGTTCTTC.

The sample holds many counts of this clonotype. The chain's CDR3 is CASSAGQLNSPLHF. CDR3 sequence (DNA): TGTGCCAGCAGCGCTGGACAGCTTAATTCACCCCTCCACTTT. The V and J genes are TRBV7-6 and TRBJ1-6; the D gene is possibly TRBD1 (6 bases). The V end was cut by 5 bases, the J end by 6 bases, with 11 bases between. The germline gives CDR1 SGHVS, CDR2 FNYEAQ. This CDR3 contains 14 residues. Full variable domain (outside the CDR3, taken from reference TRBV7-6 and TRBJ1-6): GAGVSQSPRYKVTKRGQDVALRCDPISGHVSLYWYRQALGQGPEFLTYFNYEAQQDKSGLPNDRFSAERPEGSISTLTIQRTEQRDSAMYRCASSAGQLNSPLHFGNGTRLTVT.

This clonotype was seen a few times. Written as DNA, the CDR3 is TGTGCCAGCAGTCGGGGGCTGGGAACCGGGGAGCTGTTTTTT. Amino acids: CASSRGLGTGELFF. The rearrangement joins TRBV27 to TRBJ2-2; the D call may be TRBD1 or TRBD2 (6 bases each). Trimming took 5 bases from V and 5 from J, leaving 12 bases between them. The CDR3 covers 14 residues. The germline CDR1 and CDR2 sequences are MNHEY and SMNVEV (reference sequence).

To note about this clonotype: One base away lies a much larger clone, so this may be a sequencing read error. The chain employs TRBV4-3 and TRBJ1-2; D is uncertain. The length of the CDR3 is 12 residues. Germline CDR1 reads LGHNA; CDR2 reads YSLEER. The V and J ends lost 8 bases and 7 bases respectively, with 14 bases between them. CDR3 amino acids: CASCLKGVGYTF. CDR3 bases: TGCGCCAGCTGCCTGAAGGGAGTTGGCTACACCTTC.

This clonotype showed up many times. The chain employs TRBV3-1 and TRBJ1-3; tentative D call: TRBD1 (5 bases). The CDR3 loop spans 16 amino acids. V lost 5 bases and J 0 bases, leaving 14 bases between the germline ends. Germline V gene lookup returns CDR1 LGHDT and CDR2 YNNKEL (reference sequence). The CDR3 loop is CASSFTGQLSGNTIYF. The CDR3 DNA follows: TGTGCCAGCAGCTTTACAGGACAACTCTCTGGAAACACCATATATTTT.

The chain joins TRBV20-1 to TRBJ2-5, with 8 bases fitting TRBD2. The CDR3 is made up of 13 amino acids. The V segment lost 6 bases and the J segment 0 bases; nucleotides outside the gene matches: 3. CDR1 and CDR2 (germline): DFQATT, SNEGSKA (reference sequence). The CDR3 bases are TGCAGTGCCGCCGGGGGGGACCAAGAGACCCAGTACTTC. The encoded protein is CSAAGGDQETQYF.

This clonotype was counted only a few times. This CDR3 reads CASSEAGNWGYTF. In nucleotides, the CDR3 is TGTGCCAGCAGCGAGGCAGGGAATTGGGGCTACACCTTC. V usage is TRBV9 and J usage is TRBJ1-2; D might be TRBD1 (5 bases). Trimming removed 3 bases at V and 8 bases at J, with 14 bases between. Germline CDR1 is SGDLS and CDR2 is YYNGEE. This CDR3 spans 13 amino acids.

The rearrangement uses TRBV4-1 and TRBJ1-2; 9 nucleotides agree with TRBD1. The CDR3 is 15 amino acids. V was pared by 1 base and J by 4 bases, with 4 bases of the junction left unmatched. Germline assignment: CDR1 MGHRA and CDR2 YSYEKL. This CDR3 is CASSQGTGEAYGYTF. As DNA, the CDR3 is TGCGCCAGCAGCCAAGGGACAGGGGAGGCCTATGGCTACACCTTC.